The T cell receptor beta chain described here comes from a study of T-cell reconstitution after alpha-beta-depleted transplantation in children (dated by TCRdb to the mid-2010s). Study-level background: T-cell immune reconstitution after TCRalphabeta/CD19-depleted allogeneic hematopoietic cell transplantation in children was quantitatively tracked in the study by means of TCR repertoire profiling. Points the paper makes about the study in general: Over subsequent months, a decline in hyperexpanded clone frequencies was noted, and after one year, T-cell counts and TCRbeta diversity were mostly ascribed to newly produced T cells. In some patients, the high TCRbeta diversity seen at day 60 was put down to recipient T cells and intrathymic progenitors that had survived conditioning. The apparently early alphabetaT-cell count recovery about two months after transplant was reportedly dependent on only several hundred rapidly expanded clones derived from non-depleted graft cells.

This clonotype has only a few counts. The clone's antigen remains unknown. Base qualities are missing; no much larger clone stands one base away. The library was made by PCR. Sequencer: Illumina HiSeq 2500. To normalize quantification of the TCRbeta repertoire, the TCR libraries were built with molecular barcoding that relied on unique molecular identifiers. The public reads were run again by TCRdb, first through fastp at Q25 and then through MiXCR, and only productive beta chains were kept. Rows merge per CDR3 protein into single entries with the most common DNA and genes. The sample data list 250,000 to 300,000 distinct CDR3 sequences, and more than 9% of these were observed just once. The ten most abundant clones make up 23% of the sample. The germline V gene (reference sequence) supplies CDR1 MNHEY and CDR2 SMNVEV. V is clipped by 6 bases and J by 5 bases, and the sequence between their germline boundaries is 16 bases long. Inclusive of the bounding cysteine and phenylalanine, the CDR3 is 15 residues long. Just the 45-base CDR3 DNA is kept, in frame starting at base 1.

Reading the label with the study, this specimen's treatment or condition is: allogeneic hematopoietic cell transplantation with graft depleted of TCRalphabeta T cells and CD19 B cells. Transplant recipients were children who received TCRalphabeta/CD19-depleted allogeneic hematopoietic cell grafts. The sample was peripheral blood, taken 180 days after TCRalphabeta/CD19-depleted stem cell transplant. The sequence was collected from a male patient aged 2-15 years who had a stem cell transplant for chronic granulomatous disease, so the T cells may come from the graft donor. The V gene is TRBV27 and the J gene is TRBJ2-2, with the D gene call left open. The bases are TGTGCCAGCAGGCCCGGGCTGGGTTTTACCGGGGAGCTGTTTTTT. Translated, it gives CASRPGLGFTGELFF.